A single sample is the source of the 31 T cell receptor beta chains below, sequenced in a study of blood T cell repertoires in COVID-19 (TCRdb year 2020). Library creation used the immunoSEQ multiplex PCR assay. The clones in this table, taken by TCRdb from immuneACCESS, are in-frame only. Not every clone is retained; where verified, under half of the shortfall comes from an unresolved V gene, and the cause of the rest is unknown. This sample is represented by roughly 220,000 clones; 70% to 90% of them were singletons. The ten biggest clones cover 14% to 15% of the sample. Input material: PBMCs or T cells enriched from blood (not recorded which). The receptors come from a woman aged 45-65 years with acute COVID-19.

The CDR3: CAISDGYSSYEQYF. The CDR3 nucleotides read TGTGCCATCAGTGATGGTTACTCTTCCTACGAGCAGTACTTC. The rearrangement joins TRBV10-3 to TRBJ2-7, with D unresolved. The CDR3 consists of 14 residues. The germline V gene encodes CDR1 ENHRY and CDR2 SYGVKD. V lost 3 bases and J lost 1, with 10 bases in between.

The genes are TRBV10-3 and TRBJ2-7, with TRBD1 as a possible D gene (6 bases). Trimming took 2 bases from V and 5 from J, leaving 13 bases between them. In germline, CDR1 is ENHRY, CDR2 SYGVKD. CDR3 length: 14 amino acids. CDR3 in amino acids: CAISEAGTSDEQYF. The CDR3 coding sequence is TGTGCCATCAGTGAGGCCGGGACAAGCGACGAGCAGTACTTC.

The chain carries TRBV29-1 and TRBJ2-1; perhaps TRBD2 as D (8 bases). The CDR3 totals 19 residues. Trimming left V 2 bases short and J 4 bases short, with 27 bases between. Germline assignment: CDR1 SQVTM and CDR2 ANQGSEA. CDR3: CSVEKQGGLGGLAYNEQFF. CDR3 DNA sequence: TGCAGCGTTGAAAAGCAGGGGGGACTAGGGGGACTCGCTTACAATGAGCAGTTCTTC.

This clone turned up a few times. The chain is built from TRBV19 and TRBJ2-2, with 8 nucleotides matching TRBD1. This CDR3 has 13 amino acids. From germline, CDR1 is LNHDA and CDR2 SQIVND (reference sequence). The trim removed 11 bases at V and 4 bases at J, leaving 6 bases unmatched. The CDR3 reads CAATGAGTGELFF. The CDR3 DNA is TGTGCCGCGACAGGGGCGGGCACCGGGGAGCTGTTTTTT.

The chain uses TRBV10-1 and TRBJ2-7; D uncertain. The CDR3 consists of 10 residues. V gave up 6 bases and J gave up 5 bases, with 5 bases separating them. Germline V gene sequence: CDR1 WNHNN, CDR2 SYGVQD (reference sequence). CDR3 DNA sequence: TGCGCCAGCAGGAGCCACGAGCAGTACTTC. It yields the protein CASRSHEQYF.

V gene TRBV28 combines with J gene TRBJ1-1; 7 bases are shared with TRBD1. V dropped 6 bases and J dropped 5; count of bases not matched to a gene: 9. Germline V gene sequence: CDR1 MDHEN, CDR2 SYDVKM. The CDR3 is made up of 14 amino acids. CDR3 protein: CASRQQGRTTEAFF. Written as DNA, the CDR3 is TGTGCCAGCAGACAACAGGGGCGTACGACTGAAGCTTTCTTT.

The genes are TRBV7-9 and TRBJ2-7; TRBD2 might be the D (5 bases). The CDR3 spans 15 residues. CDR1 is SEHNR and CDR2 is FQNEAQ in the germline V gene (reference sequence). Trimming removed 4 bases from V and 3 bases from J, with 16 bases in between. CDR3 in DNA: TGTGCCAGCAGCTCCCGCGGAGGCGGAGGCTACGAGCAGTACTTC. Translated: CASSSRGGGGYEQYF. The whole variable domain, remainder taken from reference TRBV7-9 and TRBJ2-7, is DTGVSQNPRHKITKRGQNVTFRCDPISEHNRLYWYRQTLGQGPEFLTYFQNEAQLEKSRLLSDRFSAERPKGSFSTLEIQRTEQGDSAMYLCASSSRGGGGYEQYFGPGTRLTVT.

The J gene is TRBJ2-2, the V gene TRBV29-1, with D possibly matching TRBD2 (5 bases). V was trimmed by 6 bases and J by 3 bases, leaving 11 bases between them. CDR1 and CDR2 from the germline V gene are SQVTM and ANQGSEA. CDR3 length equals 13 residues. The DNA for the CDR3 is TGCAGCGTCCTAGCCTCAGACACCGGGGAGCTGTTTTTT. Translated: CSVLASDTGELFF.

The chain has TRBV5-6 and TRBJ2-1, with D hard to call. The CDR3 contains 15 residues. Looked up from germline, CDR1 is SGHDT and CDR2 is YYEEEE. Between the trimmed V and J ends, which lost 0 bases and 0 bases, there was a span of 7 bases. This CDR3 reads CASSLVESSYNEQFF. The CDR3 bases are TGTGCCAGCAGCTTGGTGGAGAGCTCCTACAATGAGCAGTTCTTC.

The chain links TRBV2 to TRBJ1-2, with TRBD1 matching over 7 bases. The CDR3 runs to 15 residues. Losses at the gene ends were 2 bases for V and 3 bases for J; bases not matched to a gene: 6. Germline V gives CDR1 SNHLY, CDR2 FYNNEI. CDR3: CASSEQGQDDYGYTF. As DNA, the CDR3 is TGTGCCAGCAGTGAACAAGGACAGGACGACTATGGCTACACCTTC.

The V and J genes are TRBV28 and TRBJ2-5; the D gene is possibly TRBD2 (5 bases). Germline lookup yields CDR1 MDHEN and CDR2 SYDVKM. Deletions cut 5 bases from V and 5 bases from J, with 12 bases between. This CDR3 region has 13 residues. In DNA form, the CDR3 reads TGTGCCAGCAGTCCCGGACTTGGGGAGACCCAGTACTTC. This encodes CASSPGLGETQYF.

This chain uses TRBV7-8 with TRBJ2-3; 7 bases are a match to TRBD2. The germline CDR1 and CDR2 sequences are SGHVS and FQNEAQ. The ends lost 4 bases at V and 0 bases at J; junction bases unmatched: 7. The CDR3 has 16 amino acids. CDR3 DNA sequence: TGTGCCAGCAGCTCAGGACTAGGCCCTAGCACAGATACGCAGTATTTT. This gives the protein CASSSGLGPSTDTQYF.

This clone was detected only a few times. The chain employs TRBV30 and TRBJ2-1; D is possibly TRBD2 (5 bases). Germline CDR1 and CDR2: GTSNPN and SVGIG (reference sequence). The CDR3 is 12 residues long. Trimming removed 1 base at V and 9 bases at J, with 10 bases between. CDR3 DNA sequence: TGTGCCTGGAGTGGGTCGGGGAGTGAGCAGTTCTTC. Encoded protein: CAWSGSGSEQFF. Combining the CDR3 with reference TRBV30 and TRBJ2-1 gives the whole variable domain SQTIHQWPATLVQPVGSPLSLECTVEGTSNPNLYWYRQAAGRGLQLLFYSVGIGQISSEVPQNLSASRPQDRQFILSSKKLLLSDSGFYLCAWSGSGSEQFFGPGTRLTVL.

The chain joins TRBV11-3 to TRBJ2-5; D unresolved. This CDR3 has 15 residues. V lost 1 base and J 1 base, leaving 10 bases between the germline ends. Germline V gives CDR1 SGHNT, CDR2 YENEEA. CDR3 nucleotide sequence: TGTGCCAGCAGCTTAGGAGAGACAACCCAAGAGACCCAGTACTTC. Its protein product is CASSLGETTQETQYF.

The rearrangement uses TRBV11-2 and TRBJ2-7; 8 bases are shared with TRBD1. The trim removed 5 bases at V and 5 bases at J, leaving 8 bases unmatched. The CDR3 sequence is 14 residues long. Germline V gene sequence: CDR1 SGHAT, CDR2 FQNNGV. CDR3 coding DNA: TGTGCCAGCAGCCACCGGGACAGGATGGACGAGCAGTACTTC. This encodes CASSHRDRMDEQYF.

The CDR3 DNA follows: TGTGCCAGCAGTTACTCCTTCCCAGGGATGAACACTGAAGCTTTCTTT. Its protein product is CASSYSFPGMNTEAFF. The rearrangement links TRBV6-5 to TRBJ1-1; a weak D match, TRBD1 (5 bases). Trimming stripped 0 bases from V and 0 bases from J, with 11 bases between. CDR1 and CDR2 (germline): MNHEY, SVGAGI. The CDR3 runs 16 residues.

The rearrangement links TRBV9 to TRBJ2-7, with a weak D call TRBD2 (6 bases). The V gene lost 4 bases and the J gene lost 0 bases, with 14 bases spanning the gap. This CDR3 region has 15 residues. From germline, CDR1 is SGDLS and CDR2 YYNGEE. CDR3: CASSTRDSRSYEQYF. The CDR3 DNA reads TGTGCCAGCAGCACCAGGGACTCCCGCTCCTACGAGCAGTACTTC. Looking up the rest from reference TRBV9 and TRBJ2-7 gives the full variable domain: DSGVTQTPKHLITATGQRVTLRCSPRSGDLSVYWYQQSLDQGLQFLIQYYNGEERAKGNILERFSAQQFPDLHSELNLSSLELGDSALYFCASSTRDSRSYEQYFGPGTRLTVT.

The genes are TRBV5-8 and TRBJ2-1; no reliable D call. The V and J ends lost 0 bases and 3 bases respectively, with 10 bases between them. The CDR3 totals 15 residues. The germline V gene has CDR1 SGHTS and CDR2 YDEGEE. The CDR3 sequence: CASSLGRVVYNEQFF. The CDR3 DNA follows: TGTGCCAGCAGCTTGGGGAGAGTCGTCTACAATGAGCAGTTCTTC.

The rearrangement links TRBV6-5 to TRBJ1-2; 8 nucleotides match TRBD1. Germline assignment: CDR1 MNHEY and CDR2 SVGAGI. With 3 bases clipped from V and 8 bases from J, the junction kept 5 bases outside the gene matches. CDR3 length equals 13 residues. In nucleotides, the CDR3 is TGTGCCAGCAGTTATTTGACAGGGGACGGCTACACCTTC. This sequence encodes CASSYLTGDGYTF.

This rearrangement joins TRBV4-2 to TRBJ2-2; D unresolved. The CDR3 is made up of 17 amino acids. Deletions cut 1 base from V and 4 bases from J, with 16 bases between. In germline, CDR1 is LGHNA, CDR2 YNFKEQ. CDR3 sequence reads: CASSQARGVSTTGELFF. CDR3 in DNA: TGTGCCAGCAGCCAAGCACGTGGAGTCTCGACCACCGGGGAGCTGTTTTTT.

In its sample, this clone was seen once. V gene TRBV19 combines with J gene TRBJ2-3, with a possible D match to TRBD2 (7 bases). CDR1 is LNHDA and CDR2 is SQIVND in the germline V gene (reference sequence). The CDR3 extends over 20 amino acids. With 5 bases removed from V and 3 bases from J, the gap between germline ends came to 30 bases. CDR3 DNA: TGTGCCAGTAGTCGGGGGGCCCAAAAGGTCGCGGGAGCTTGGACAGATACGCAGTATTTT. It yields the protein CASSRGAQKVAGAWTDTQYF.

This sequence joins TRBV3-1 (or the pseudogene TRBV3-2) and TRBJ1-2; the match to TRBD1 covers 8 bases. CDR1 LGHDT and CDR2 YNNKEL come from the germline V gene (reference sequence). The CDR3 contains 15 residues. V shed 7 bases, J shed 5 bases, and the junction held 12 bases outside the gene matches. The CDR3 coding sequence is TGTGCCAGCACCAAAGCAGGGGGCGCAGGGTATGGCTACACCTTC. Translated: CASTKAGGAGYGYTF.

The chain combines TRBV5-1 with TRBJ1-1; 7 bases align to TRBD1. Per germline, CDR1 SGHRS and CDR2 YFSETQ. V lost 0 bases, J lost 5 bases, and 13 bases stayed unmatched. This CDR3 is 17 amino acids long. The CDR3 region has the DNA TGCGCCAGCAGCTTGGCCGCGACAGGGAAAAGAAGTACTGAAGCTTTCTTT. Translated, it gives CASSLAATGKRSTEAFF.

The gene calls are TRBV27 and TRBJ2-5; D might be TRBD2 (6 bases). The V gene's germline CDR1 is MNHEY and CDR2 SMNVEV (reference sequence). The CDR3 consists of 15 residues. The V end was cut by 2 bases, the J end by 2 bases, with 12 bases between. CDR3 region: CASSLEGGPQETQYF. The DNA of the CDR3 is TGTGCCAGCAGTTTAGAAGGAGGGCCTCAAGAGACCCAGTACTTC.

The rearrangement uses TRBV7-8 and TRBJ2-5, with D perhaps matching TRBD1 (6 bases). The CDR3 has 14 amino acids. Between the trimmed V and J ends, which lost 5 bases and 1 base, there was a span of 11 bases. Germline V CDR1 and CDR2: SGHVS, FQNEAQ. The CDR3 DNA reads TGTGCCAGCAGCCGAGACAGGAGCCAAGAGACCCAGTACTTC. Residues: CASSRDRSQETQYF.

V is TRBV7-3 and J is TRBJ2-5; 8 bases line up with TRBD1. This CDR3 has 13 residues. The V gene's germline CDR1 is SGHTA and CDR2 FQGTGA. V dropped 5 bases and J dropped 5; count of bases not matched to a gene: 4. For the CDR3, the DNA is TGTGCCAGCAGCCCGAGACAGGGGGAGACCCAGTACTTC. Translating it yields CASSPRQGETQYF.

The chain is built from TRBV15 and TRBJ2-4; 7 bases are shared with TRBD2. The germline V gene has CDR1 LNHNV and CDR2 YYDKDF (reference sequence). Losses at the gene ends were 8 bases for V and 3 bases for J; bases not matched to a gene: 10. CDR3 length: 15 residues. As DNA, the CDR3 is TGTGCCACCGGTAGACGGGGGGATGACAAAAACATTCAGTACTTC. Amino acid sequence: CATGRRGDDKNIQYF.

This rearrangement joins TRBV18 to TRBJ1-4; D remains unclear. This CDR3 is 11 amino acids long. CDR1 KGHSH and CDR2 LQKENI come from the germline V gene. The V end was cut by 3 bases, the J end by 8 bases, with 4 bases between. CDR3 sequence reads: CASSPREKLFF. The CDR3 region has the DNA TGTGCCAGCTCACCGAGAGAAAAACTGTTTTTT.

J is TRBJ2-2 and V is TRBV5-1; no definite D call. CDR1 is SGHRS, CDR2 YFSETQ, per germline. This CDR3 has 14 amino acids. V shed 0 bases and J shed 4 bases, with 7 bases lying between them. The CDR3 coding sequence is TGCGCCAGCAGCTTGGCTGCCAGCACCGGGGAGCTGTTTTTT. This codes for CASSLAASTGELFF.

The J gene is TRBJ2-7, the V gene TRBV9; D is possibly TRBD2 (6 bases). Germline V CDR1 and CDR2: SGDLS, YYNGEE. Trimming took 4 bases from V and 6 from J, leaving 17 bases between them. The CDR3 loop spans 14 amino acids. CDR3 residues: CASSSGSPQPEQYF. CDR3 nucleotides: TGTGCCAGCAGCTCCGGGAGCCCACAGCCCGAGCAGTACTTC.

V usage is TRBV19 and J usage is TRBJ2-7; tentative D call: TRBD1 (5 bases). The CDR3 has 14 amino acids. V dropped 11 bases and J dropped 7 bases, with 24 bases sitting between them. Germline CDR1 is LNHDA and CDR2 is SQIVND (reference sequence). DNA of the CDR3: TGTGCCCCTTGTCCGTGGGGCGTGTTGCGAGAGCAGTACTTC. Protein: CAPCPWGVLREQYF.